The rows below give T cell receptor beta chains drawn from one sample of a study of CD4 T cells in relation to SARS-CoV-2 and coronaviruses. Assay used: immunoSEQ multiplex PCR; TCRdb lists only in-frame clones, some missing. Of around 24,000 clones listed, about three quarters are singletons. For these receptors, no antigen is known. The sequenced sample was CD4+ T cells from PBMCs, cultured in vitro. These TCRs come from a human donor in good health. CDR3s include the opening cysteine and the closing phenylalanine or tryptophan.

TRBJ2-2	TRBV3-1/TRBV3-2	CASTTMARPGELFF
TRBJ2-5	TRBV30	CAWSVRSQETQYF
TRBJ2-7	TRBV6-5	CASRWGDEQYF
TRBJ2-5	TRBV24-1	CATRGRTGGDETQYF
TRBJ2-7	TRBV11-3	CASSLENRRYEQYF
TRBJ2-2	TRBV6-1	CASSERPATGELFF
TRBJ1-5	TRBV5-6	CASTAGFSNQPQHF
TRBJ1-4	TRBV2	CASSASGTGDEKLFF
TRBJ2-3	TRBV5-6	CASSLSGGQLTDTQYF
TRBJ2-3	TRBV5-4	CASSFRGGRIDTQYF
TRBJ2-3	TRBV19	CASRPGAGDTQYF
TRBJ2-1	TRBV3-1/TRBV3-2	CASSQRDNEQFF
TRBJ2-7	TRBV6-6	CASRAEPNSYEQYF
TRBJ2-3	TRBV2	CASRGQTVDSQYF
TRBJ2-1	TRBV7-9	CASTTRRALAGGHYNEQFF
TRBJ2-2	TRBV9	CASSVAAESTGELFF
TRBJ1-6	TRBV7-8	CASSLGSAYNSPLHF
TRBJ2-3	TRBV27	CASSASGGRDTQYF
TRBJ1-2	TRBV27	CASSSPGGGRGYTF
TRBJ2-2	TRBV19	CASSIQRERSGELFF
TRBJ1-2	TRBV5-1	CASSLSQASYGYTF
TRBJ1-2	TRBV6-5	CASTRDKYGYTF
TRBJ2-1	TRBV14	CASSQEWGQGETFYNEQFF
TRBJ2-7	TRBV20-1	CSASGGQAGEQYF
TRBJ2-7	TRBV24-1	CATSDLVQHQYEQYF
TRBJ2-2	TRBV5-5	CASSLGLAGYSPGELFF
TRBJ2-3	TRBV11-2	CASSSLAGSTDTQYF
TRBJ1-1	TRBV5-1	CASSLVKSGRMNTEAFF
TRBJ2-2	TRBV2	CASSVTLNTGELFF
TRBJ2-1	TRBV7-3	CASSYSHTSGQFF
TRBJ2-7	TRBV18	CASSQGTGLNSYEQYF
TRBJ2-7	TRBV2	CASGGQGTYEQYF
TRBJ2-2	TRBV24-1	CATSSSRGPTGELFF
TRBJ2-3	TRBV3-1/TRBV3-2	CASSQDRVGTDTQYF
TRBJ1-1	TRBV29-1	CSVVIGTGEPEAFF
TRBJ2-7	TRBV19	CASSRGPGREQYF
TRBJ2-7	TRBV6-5	CASSYPGLSEQYF
TRBJ2-5	TRBV10-3	CAISVTSGRALAETQYF
TRBJ1-6	TRBV5-1	CASSLGHQNSPLHF
TRBJ2-3	TRBV29-1	CSVEDWTSGRGTDTQYF
TRBJ1-6	TRBV7-3	CASSLTRSSDSPLHF
TRBJ2-1	TRBV24-1	CATSRSPGTSGTTTSYNEQFF
TRBJ2-3	TRBV10-3	CAAQDRVRTDTQYF
TRBJ1-1	TRBV20-1	CSASPADQMNTEAFF
TRBJ1-1	TRBV12-3/TRBV12-4	CASSFEGTEAFF
TRBJ1-6	TRBV28	CASSLGGARIRLHF
TRBJ1-2	TRBV10-3	CAISEEAPVSGYTF
TRBJ2-1	TRBV28	CASRLDRGGVKQFF
TRBJ2-2	TRBV6-5	CASVSPPNTGELFF
TRBJ1-2	TRBV4-1	CASSQEEEGYYGYTF
TRBJ2-1	TRBV3-1/TRBV3-2	CASSYKQGYYNEQFF
TRBJ2-7	TRBV2	CASSEEGGKQYF